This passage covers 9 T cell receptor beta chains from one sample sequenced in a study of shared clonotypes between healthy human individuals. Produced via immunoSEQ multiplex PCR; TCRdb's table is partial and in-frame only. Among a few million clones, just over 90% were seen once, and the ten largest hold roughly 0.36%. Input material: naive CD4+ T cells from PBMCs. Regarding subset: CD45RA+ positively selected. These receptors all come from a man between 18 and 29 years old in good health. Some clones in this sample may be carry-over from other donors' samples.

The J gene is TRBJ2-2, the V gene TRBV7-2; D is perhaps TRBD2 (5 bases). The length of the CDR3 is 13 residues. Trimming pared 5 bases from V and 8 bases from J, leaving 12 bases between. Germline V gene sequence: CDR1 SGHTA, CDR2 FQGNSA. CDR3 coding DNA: TGTGCCAGCAGCCTGAGGGCGCTGGGGGAGCTGTTTTTT. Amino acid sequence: CASSLRALGELFF.

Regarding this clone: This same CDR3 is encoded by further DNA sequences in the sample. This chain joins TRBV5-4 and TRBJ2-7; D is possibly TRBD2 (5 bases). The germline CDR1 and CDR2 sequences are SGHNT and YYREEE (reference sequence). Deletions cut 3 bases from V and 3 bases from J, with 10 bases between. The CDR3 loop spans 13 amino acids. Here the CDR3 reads CASSSGRDYEQYF. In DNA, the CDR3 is TGTGCCAGCAGCTCTGGCCGGGACTACGAGCAGTACTTC.

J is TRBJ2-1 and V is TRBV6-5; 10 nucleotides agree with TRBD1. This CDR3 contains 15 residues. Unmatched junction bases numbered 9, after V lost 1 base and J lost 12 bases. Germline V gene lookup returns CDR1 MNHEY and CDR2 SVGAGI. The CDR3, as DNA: TGTGCCAGCAGTTACTTGGACAGGGGGTCCGTAAGGCAGTTCTTC. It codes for CASSYLDRGSVRQFF.

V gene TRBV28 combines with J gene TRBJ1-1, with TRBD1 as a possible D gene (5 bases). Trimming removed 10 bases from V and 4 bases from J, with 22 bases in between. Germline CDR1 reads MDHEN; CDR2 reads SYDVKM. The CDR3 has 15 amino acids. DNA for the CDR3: TGTGCCACCCAAACCGAAATGCAGGGTCTCACTGAAGCTTTCTTT. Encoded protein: CATQTEMQGLTEAFF.

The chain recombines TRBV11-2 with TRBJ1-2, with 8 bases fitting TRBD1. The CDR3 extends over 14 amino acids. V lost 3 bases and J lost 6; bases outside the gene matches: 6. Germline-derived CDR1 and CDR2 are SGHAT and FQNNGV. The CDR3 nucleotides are TGTGCCAGCAGCTTTAACCCGGGACAGGATGGCTACACCTTC. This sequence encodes CASSFNPGQDGYTF.

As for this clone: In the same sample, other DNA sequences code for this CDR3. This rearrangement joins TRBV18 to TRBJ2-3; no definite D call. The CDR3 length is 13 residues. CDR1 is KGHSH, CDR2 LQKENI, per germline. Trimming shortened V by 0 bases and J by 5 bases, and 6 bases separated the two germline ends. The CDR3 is CASSPPPGDTQYF. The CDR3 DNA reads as TGTGCCAGCTCACCACCGCCGGGAGATACGCAGTATTTT. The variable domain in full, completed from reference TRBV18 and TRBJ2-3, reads NAGVMQNPRHLVRRRGQEARLRCSPMKGHSHVYWYRQLPEEGLKFMVYLQKENIIDESGMPKERFSAEFPKEGPSILRIQQVVRGDSAAYFCASSPPPGDTQYFGPGTRLTVL.

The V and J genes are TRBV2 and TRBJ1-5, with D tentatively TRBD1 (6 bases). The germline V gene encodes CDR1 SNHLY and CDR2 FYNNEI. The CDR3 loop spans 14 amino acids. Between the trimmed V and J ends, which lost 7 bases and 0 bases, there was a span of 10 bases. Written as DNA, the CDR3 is TGTGCCAGCACTTCGGACAGTAGCAATCAGCCCCAGCATTTT. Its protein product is CASTSDSSNQPQHF.

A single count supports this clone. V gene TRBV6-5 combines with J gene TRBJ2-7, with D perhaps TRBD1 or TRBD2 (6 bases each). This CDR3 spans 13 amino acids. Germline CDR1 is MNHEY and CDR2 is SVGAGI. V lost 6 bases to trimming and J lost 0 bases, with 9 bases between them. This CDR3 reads CASRRGHSYEQYF. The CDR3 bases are TGTGCCAGCAGACGGGGGCACTCCTACGAGCAGTACTTC.

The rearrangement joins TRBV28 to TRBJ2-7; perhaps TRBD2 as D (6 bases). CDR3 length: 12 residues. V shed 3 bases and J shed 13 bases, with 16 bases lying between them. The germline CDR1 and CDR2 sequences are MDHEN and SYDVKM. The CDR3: CASSLYAGQVYF. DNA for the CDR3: TGTGCCAGCAGTTTGTACGCGGGGCAGGTTTACTTC.